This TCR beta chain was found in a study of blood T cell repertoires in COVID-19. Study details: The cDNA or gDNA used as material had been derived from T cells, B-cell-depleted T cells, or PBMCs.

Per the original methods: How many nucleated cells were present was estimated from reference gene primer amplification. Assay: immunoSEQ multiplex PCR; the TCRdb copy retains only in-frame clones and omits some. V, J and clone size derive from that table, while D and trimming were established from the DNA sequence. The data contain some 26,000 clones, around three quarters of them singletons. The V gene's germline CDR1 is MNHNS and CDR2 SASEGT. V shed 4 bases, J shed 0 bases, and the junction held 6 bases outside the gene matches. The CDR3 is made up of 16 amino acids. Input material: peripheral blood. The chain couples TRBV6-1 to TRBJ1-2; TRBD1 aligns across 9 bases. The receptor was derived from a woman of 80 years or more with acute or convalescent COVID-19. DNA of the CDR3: TGTGCCAGCAGTGTCAGGGGACAGGGTGCTAACTATGGCTACACCTTC. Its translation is CASSVRGQGANYGYTF.